This is a list of T cell receptor beta chains from one sample in a study of blood T cell repertoires in COVID-19. Assay: immunoSEQ multiplex PCR; the TCRdb copy retains only in-frame clones and omits some. Of some 160,000 clones detected, approximately 88% appear once; the ten largest clones hold around 3%. The specimen sequenced was peripheral blood. The source of these receptors is a man aged 60-69 years with acute or convalescent COVID-19. The CDR3 runs from the conserved cysteine through the conserved F or W. The D gene is left open where the match is weak. Only some rows state a clone size, as once, few, many or a class for expanded clones.

TRBJ1-1	NA	TRBV12-5	NA	CASGLTEGYTEAFF	TGTGCTAGTGGTCTGACAGAAGGGTACACTGAAGCTTTCTTT
TRBJ1-4	NA	TRBV7-2	NA	CASSSVRGGWEEKLFF	TGTGCCAGCAGCTCTGTCCGGGGTGGGTGGGAAGAAAAACTGTTTTTT
TRBJ2-7	TRBD1	TRBV2	NA	CASSRTGDYEQYF	TGTGCCAGCTCCCGGACAGGGGACTACGAGCAGTACTTC
TRBJ1-1	NA	TRBV7-9	NA	CASSFEEREAFF	TGTGCCAGCAGCTTTGAGGAGAGAGAAGCTTTCTTT
TRBJ2-7	NA	TRBV19	NA	CATSREIARYEQYF	TGTGCCACCTCCAGGGAAATAGCTCGGTACGAGCAGTACTTC
TRBJ1-2	NA	TRBV6-2/TRBV6-3	NA	CASSYSTQGLRGYTF	TGTGCCAGCAGTTACTCGACCCAGGGGCTCAGGGGCTACACCTTC
TRBJ2-5	NA	TRBV5-1	NA	CASSLDWGVKTQYF	TGCGCCAGCAGCTTGGATTGGGGGGTGAAGACCCAGTACTTC
TRBJ2-7	NA	TRBV6-5	NA	CASSYSGQSSYEQYF	TGTGCCAGCAGTTACTCAGGACAGAGCTCCTACGAGCAGTACTTC
TRBJ2-7	TRBD2	TRBV7-3	NA	CASSLPSGGASYEQYF	TGTGCCAGCAGCCTCCCTAGCGGGGGGGCCTCCTACGAGCAGTACTTC
TRBJ1-2	TRBD1	TRBV5-8	NA	CASSLGVTGNYGYTF	TGTGCCAGCAGCTTGGGGGTGACAGGGAACTATGGCTACACCTTC
TRBJ2-5	TRBD1	TRBV6-5	once	CASSHSQGARETQYF	TGTGCCAGCAGTCACTCGCAGGGGGCCCGGGAGACCCAGTACTTC
TRBJ1-5	TRBD1	TRBV23-1	NA	CADGTGCFLNSNQPQHF	TGCGCCGATGGGACAGGTTGTTTTCTCAATAGCAATCAGCCCCAGCATTTT
TRBJ2-7	TRBD1	TRBV4-1	NA	CASRVKGATPTSYEQYF	TGCGCCAGCAGGGTAAAGGGGGCTACCCCCACTAGCTACGAGCAGTACTTC